This T cell receptor beta chain stems from a study of beta chain features in type 1 diabetes. The isolated RNA, all of it, was reverse transcribed, so expressed TCRB transcripts were what got sequenced. For naive, central memory and regulatory T cell samples, reads averaged roughly 3.6 million. Profiling relied on immunoSEQ multiplex PCR, and the TCRdb table lists in-frame clones only, not all of them. The data show about 330,000 clones, about 11% seen once. Study-wide points: Within each of all four CD4+ subsets, Type 1 diabetes patients had TCRB CDR3s that were moderately but significantly shorter. When VDJ junctions were examined, type 1 diabetes patients showed fewer insertions and more deletions.

CDR1 and CDR2 (germline): LNHDA, SQIVND (reference sequence). V lost 1 base to trimming and J lost 3 bases, with 7 bases between them. The CDR3 loop spans 13 amino acids. This clone was picked up a small number of times. As yet, its antigen is unknown. Per donor, one heparinised blood draw averaged about 116 mL. This TCR was recovered from a woman aged 25 to 39 in good health. Specimen: naive CD4+ T cells from blood. The chain is built from TRBV19 and TRBJ2-7; D might be TRBD1 (5 bases). The CDR3: CASSIGTGYEQYF. Here the CDR3 DNA reads TGTGCCAGTAGTATAGGAACAGGCTACGAGCAGTACTTC.